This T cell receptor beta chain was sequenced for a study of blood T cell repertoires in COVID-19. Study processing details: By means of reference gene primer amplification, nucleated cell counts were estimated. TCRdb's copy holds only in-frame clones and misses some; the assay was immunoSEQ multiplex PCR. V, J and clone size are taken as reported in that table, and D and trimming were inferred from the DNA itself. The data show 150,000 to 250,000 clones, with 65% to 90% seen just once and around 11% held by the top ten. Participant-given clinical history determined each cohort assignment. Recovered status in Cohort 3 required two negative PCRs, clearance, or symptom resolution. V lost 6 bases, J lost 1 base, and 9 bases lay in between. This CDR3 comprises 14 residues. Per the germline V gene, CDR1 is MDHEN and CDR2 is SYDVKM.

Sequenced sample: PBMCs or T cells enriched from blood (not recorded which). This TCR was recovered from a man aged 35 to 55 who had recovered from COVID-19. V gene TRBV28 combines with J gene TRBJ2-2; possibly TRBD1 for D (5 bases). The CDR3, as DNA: TGTGCCAGCAGCCGAGGACAGAACACCGGGGAGCTGTTTTTT. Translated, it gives CASSRGQNTGELFF.